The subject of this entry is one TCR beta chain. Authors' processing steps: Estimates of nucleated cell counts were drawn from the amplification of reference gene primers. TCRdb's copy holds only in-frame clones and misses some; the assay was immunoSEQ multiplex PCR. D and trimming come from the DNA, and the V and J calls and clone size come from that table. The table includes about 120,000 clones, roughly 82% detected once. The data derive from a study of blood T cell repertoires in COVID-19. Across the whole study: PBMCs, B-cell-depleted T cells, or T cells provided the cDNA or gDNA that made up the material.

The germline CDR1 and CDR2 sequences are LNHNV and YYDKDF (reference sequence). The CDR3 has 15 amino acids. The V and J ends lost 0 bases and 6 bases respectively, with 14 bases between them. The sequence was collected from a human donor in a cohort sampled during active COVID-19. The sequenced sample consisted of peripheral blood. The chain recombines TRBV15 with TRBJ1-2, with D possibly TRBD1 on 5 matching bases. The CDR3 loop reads CATSRDAAGYDGYTF. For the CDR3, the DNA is TGTGCCACCAGCAGAGATGCCGCAGGGTATGATGGCTACACCTTC.